Listed here are 19 T cell receptor beta chains from one sample, sequenced in a study of control samples from healthy donors and cancer patients. Measured with immunoSEQ multiplex PCR; TCRdb has only the in-frame clones, and not every one. The sample has fewer than 150,000 clones; about 89% are singletons. The sample was blood. These receptors were obtained from a woman under 30 in good health.

This clone was recorded only once. This rearrangement joins TRBV30 to TRBJ1-1, with D maybe TRBD1 (6 bases). This CDR3 comprises 14 residues. V shed 4 bases and J shed 4 bases, with 16 bases lying between them. Germline CDR1 and CDR2: GTSNPN and SVGIG (reference sequence). CDR3 DNA: TGTGCCTGGACCCACCTTGGGGGCATCACTGAAGCTTTCTTT. Amino acids: CAWTHLGGITEAFF.

The chain couples TRBV6-2 or TRBV6-3 to TRBJ2-7, with 10 bases matching TRBD2. CDR1 MNHEY and CDR2 SVGEGT come from the germline V gene. CDR3 length equals 15 residues. V was pared by 2 bases and J by 5 bases, with 6 bases of the junction left unmatched. The CDR3 reads CASSYQREGPHEQYF. CDR3 sequence (DNA): TGTGCCAGCAGTTACCAGCGGGAGGGCCCCCACGAGCAGTACTTC.

This clone was observed a few times. The chain has TRBV7-2 and TRBJ2-7; D perhaps matches TRBD2 (7 bases). The length of the CDR3 is 14 residues. Germline CDR1 SGHTA, CDR2 FQGNSA. The V gene lost 1 base and the J gene lost 7 bases, with 14 bases spanning the gap. The CDR3 DNA reads TGTGCCAGCAGCTTAGACGGGGGGCTGCTGGAGCAGTACTTC. Translated: CASSLDGGLLEQYF.

This sequence joins TRBV4-1 and TRBJ2-5, with 8 bases matching TRBD1. J was trimmed by 3 bases and V by 1 base; bases with no gene match: 1. The CDR3 has 14 amino acids. Germline CDR1 and CDR2: MGHRA and YSYEKL. The CDR3 sequence is CASSQGTGKETQYF. CDR3 bases: TGCGCCAGCAGCCAAGGGACAGGGAAAGAGACCCAGTACTTC.

The chain combines TRBV5-6 with TRBJ1-1; D is possibly TRBD1 (6 bases). Germline V gene data show CDR1 as SGHDT and CDR2 as YYEEEE. This CDR3 contains 16 residues. V was cut by 4 bases and J by 1 base, with 17 bases left in between. The DNA for the CDR3 is TGTGCCAGCAGCCCAATCCTACAGGGTCGGAACACTGAAGCTTTCTTT. This codes for CASSPILQGRNTEAFF.

The chain couples TRBV10-1 to TRBJ1-4, with TRBD1 matching 7 bases. J gave up 5 bases and V 3 bases, and 3 bases lay outside the gene matches. CDR3 length equals 14 residues. The germline CDR1 and CDR2 sequences are WNHNN and SYGVQD (reference sequence). The CDR3 reads CASSDQQGNEKLFF. The DNA for the CDR3 is TGCGCCAGCAGTGATCAACAGGGGAATGAAAAACTGTTTTTT.

There are a few counts of this clone. The chain couples TRBV11-1 to TRBJ1-2; D ambiguous. The CDR3 is made up of 15 amino acids. Germline V lookup: CDR1 SGHAT, CDR2 FQDESV (reference sequence). Trimming removed 2 bases at V and 6 bases at J, with 16 bases between. CDR3 protein: CASSLPGFQRDGYTF. As DNA, the CDR3 is TGTGCCAGCAGCTTACCCGGGTTTCAGCGGGATGGCTACACCTTC.

The chain recombines TRBV14 with TRBJ2-5, with a possible D match to TRBD1 (7 bases). Germline values: CDR1 SGHDN, CDR2 FVKESK. The CDR3 is 15 residues long. V dropped 0 bases and J dropped 5 bases, with 13 bases sitting between them. CDR3 coding DNA: TGTGCCAGCAGCCAAGACGGAGGGGGCAGGGAGACCCAGTACTTC. Translating gives CASSQDGGGRETQYF.

The chain employs TRBV2 and TRBJ2-7; D gene uncertain. The CDR3 contains 10 residues. Trimming took off 5 bases at V and 4 bases at J, with 3 bases between the two ends. CDR1 and CDR2 (germline): SNHLY, FYNNEI. The CDR3 is CASSNYEQYF. The CDR3 coding sequence is TGTGCCAGCAGTAATTACGAGCAGTACTTC.

V gene TRBV27 combines with J gene TRBJ1-1; TRBD1 might be the D (6 bases). V was pared by 5 bases and J by 11 bases, with 21 bases between. CDR1 is MNHEY, CDR2 SMNVEV, per germline (reference sequence). The CDR3 length is 14 residues. CDR3 sequence (DNA): TGTGCCAGCAGTGTCTGGGGACAACCCCATGGGGCTTTCTTT. This encodes CASSVWGQPHGAFF.

The chain combines TRBV5-6 with TRBJ2-1, with a weak D call TRBD1 (6 bases). The germline V and J ends were trimmed by 2 bases and 8 bases, with 14 bases remaining between them. There are 14 residues in the CDR3. The germline CDR1 and CDR2 sequences are SGHDT and YYEEEE. Here the CDR3 reads CASSFETGGYEQFF. The CDR3 DNA is TGTGCCAGCAGCTTTGAGACAGGTGGATATGAGCAGTTCTTC. The whole variable domain, filled in from reference TRBV5-6 and TRBJ2-1, reads DAGVTQSPTHLIKTRGQQVTLRCSPKSGHDTVSWYQQALGQGPQFIFQYYEEEERQRGNFPDRFSGHQFPNYSSELNVNALLLGDSALYLCASSFETGGYEQFFGPGTRLTVL.

This clone turned up a few times. The gene calls are TRBV7-2 and TRBJ2-3; 9 nucleotides align to TRBD1. The V segment lost 0 bases and the J segment 8 bases; nucleotides outside the gene matches: 21. This CDR3 spans 20 amino acids. CDR1 is SGHTA and CDR2 is FQGNSA in the germline V gene. CDR3 DNA: TGTGCCAGCAGCTTAGCGGGAGGGTTTGGGACAGGGCCAGCTTCGGTTACGCAGTATTTT. It translates to CASSLAGGFGTGPASVTQYF.

The chain employs TRBV7-9 and TRBJ1-6, with a weak D call TRBD1 (6 bases). Looked up from germline, CDR1 is SEHNR and CDR2 is FQNEAQ (reference sequence). Trimming took off 5 bases at V and 10 bases at J, with 18 bases between the two ends. The CDR3 totals 15 residues. The CDR3 coding sequence is TGTGCCAGCAGCATTAGAGGAGGGGGGCTCTCACCCCTCCACTTT. Translated: CASSIRGGGLSPLHF.

The chain links TRBV7-9 to TRBJ1-1; TRBD1 might be the D (6 bases). The CDR3 runs to 15 residues. Germline CDR1 and CDR2: SEHNR and FQNEAQ (reference sequence). Trimming took off 5 bases at V and 2 bases at J, with 15 bases between the two ends. This CDR3 is CASSTVQGTNTEAFF. The CDR3 coding sequence is TGTGCCAGCAGCACAGTACAGGGAACCAACACTGAAGCTTTCTTT.

CDR3 coding DNA: TGTGCCAGCAGCGAGTTAAGAAATAACTATGGCTACACCTTC. Its translation: CASSELRNNYGYTF. The rearrangement links TRBV28 to TRBJ1-2; D not certain. With 6 bases removed from V and 1 base from J, the gap between germline ends came to 12 bases. The CDR3 extends over 14 amino acids. The germline gives CDR1 MDHEN, CDR2 SYDVKM.

The chain joins TRBV4-3 to TRBJ2-5, with TRBD2 identical over 7 bases. The CDR3 loop spans 15 amino acids. The V gene end was trimmed by 1 base and the J gene end by 3 bases; junction bases not matched to a gene: 5. CDR1 is LGHNA, CDR2 YSLEER, per germline. The CDR3 region has the DNA TGCGCCAGCAGCCAAGGGGGGGGATCTAAAGAGACCCAGTACTTC. This codes for CASSQGGGSKETQYF.

V and J are TRBV28 and TRBJ2-7; D not certain. The ends were cut back, 5 bases at V and 0 bases at J, with 11 bases in the middle. Per germline, CDR1 MDHEN and CDR2 SYDVKM. This CDR3 spans 14 amino acids. The CDR3 reads CASSPLRNSYEQYF. CDR3 DNA: TGTGCCAGCAGTCCCTTGAGGAACTCCTACGAGCAGTACTTC.

This chain connects TRBV30 to TRBJ1-2; D remains unclear. Deletions cut 3 bases from V and 8 bases from J, with 16 bases between. The CDR3 extends over 13 amino acids. Germline values: CDR1 GTSNPN, CDR2 SVGIG (reference sequence). CDR3 protein: CAWSLGSVGGYTF. The CDR3 region has the DNA TGTGCCTGGAGCCTCGGCAGCGTGGGAGGCTACACCTTC. Based on the CDR3 plus reference TRBV30 and TRBJ1-2, the full variable domain is SQTIHQWPATLVQPVGSPLSLECTVEGTSNPNLYWYRQAAGRGLQLLFYSVGIGQISSEVPQNLSASRPQDRQFILSSKKLLLSDSGFYLCAWSLGSVGGYTFGSGTRLTVV.

The rearrangement joins TRBV4-3 to TRBJ2-2; possible D gene TRBD2, 6 bases. Trimming shortened V by 4 bases and J by 3 bases, and 12 bases separated the two germline ends. The CDR3 runs 15 residues. CDR1 is LGHNA, CDR2 YSLEER, per germline. The CDR3 sequence is CASSLSGLYTGELFF. Written as DNA, the CDR3 is TGCGCCAGCAGCCTTTCGGGACTCTACACCGGGGAGCTGTTTTTT.